A selection of T cell receptor beta chains follows, all from one sample in a study of T cell responses to AZD1222 COVID-19 vaccine. Using immunoSEQ multiplex PCR, the repertoire was profiled, and TCRdb retains in-frame clones only, with some absent. This sample has about 120,000 clones, with roughly four fifths found just once. This specimen was peripheral blood, taken on day 0 of AZD1222 vaccination. Receptors were obtained from an adult in good health. The CDR3 runs from the conserved cysteine through the conserved F or W.

V gene: TRBV7-2; J gene: TRBJ1-5; CDR3 protein: CASSPRGGKDSNQPQHF
V gene: TRBV2; J gene: TRBJ2-7; CDR3 protein: CASSVSPTTHEQYF
V gene: TRBV28; J gene: TRBJ1-2; CDR3 protein: CASSDRVGYTF
V gene: TRBV18; J gene: TRBJ2-3; CDR3 protein: CASSPQLSTSTDTQYF
V gene: TRBV5-1; J gene: TRBJ2-3; CDR3 protein: CASSPPGQVDTDTQYF
V gene: TRBV10-3; J gene: TRBJ1-5; CDR3 protein: CAISAGIESNQPQHF
V gene: TRBV6-5; J gene: TRBJ2-1; CDR3 protein: CASSSPTRSSYNEQFF
V gene: TRBV18; J gene: TRBJ2-2; CDR3 protein: CASSPAELNTGELFF
V gene: TRBV5-1; J gene: TRBJ2-7; CDR3 protein: CASSKTSEHEQYF
V gene: TRBV7-9; J gene: TRBJ1-2; CDR3 protein: CASSLSVATNYGYTF
V gene: TRBV7-8; J gene: TRBJ1-1; CDR3 protein: CASSRRPGTGNTEAFF
V gene: TRBV3-1/TRBV3-2; J gene: TRBJ1-6; CDR3 protein: CASSQEDRRYSPLHF
V gene: TRBV4-3; J gene: TRBJ1-3; CDR3 protein: CASSPKTGIYLPDSGNTIYF
V gene: TRBV10-3; J gene: TRBJ1-1; CDR3 protein: CAIAERAGRGTEAFF
V gene: TRBV9; J gene: TRBJ2-1; CDR3 protein: CASSVVSGVGEQFF
V gene: TRBV7-2; J gene: TRBJ1-1; CDR3 protein: CASSRLGQGGTEAFF
V gene: TRBV6-2/TRBV6-3; J gene: TRBJ2-7; CDR3 protein: CASSYSVEAPYF
V gene: TRBV9; J gene: TRBJ1-1; CDR3 protein: CASSSTVQQNTEAFF
V gene: TRBV5-1; J gene: TRBJ2-3; CDR3 protein: CASSSGGPGGDTQYF
V gene: TRBV28; J gene: TRBJ1-4; CDR3 protein: CASSFGGSTNEKLFF
V gene: TRBV15; J gene: TRBJ2-3; CDR3 protein: CATSRGGTDTDTQYF
V gene: TRBV12-3/TRBV12-4; J gene: TRBJ1-2; CDR3 protein: CASRTTGTEGYTF
V gene: TRBV9; J gene: TRBJ1-2; CDR3 protein: CASSSGQGEYGYTF
V gene: TRBV5-1; J gene: TRBJ2-2; CDR3 protein: CASSLQNTGELFF
V gene: TRBV29-1; J gene: TRBJ2-7; CDR3 protein: CSVRPSGAYEQYF
V gene: TRBV27; J gene: TRBJ1-1; CDR3 protein: CASRVKGKYTEAFF